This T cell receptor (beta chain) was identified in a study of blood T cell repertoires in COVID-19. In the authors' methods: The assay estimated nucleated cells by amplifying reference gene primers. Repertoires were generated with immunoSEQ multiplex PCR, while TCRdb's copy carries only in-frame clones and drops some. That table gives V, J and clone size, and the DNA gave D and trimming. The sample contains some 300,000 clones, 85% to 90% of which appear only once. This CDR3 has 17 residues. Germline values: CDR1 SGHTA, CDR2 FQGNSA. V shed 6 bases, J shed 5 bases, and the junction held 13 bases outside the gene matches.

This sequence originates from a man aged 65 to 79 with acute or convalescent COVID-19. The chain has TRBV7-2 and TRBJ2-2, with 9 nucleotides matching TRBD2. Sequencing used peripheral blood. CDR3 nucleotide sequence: TGTGCCAGCAGACTCTATAGCGGGAGAGGGCGGACCGGGGAGCTGTTTTTT. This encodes CASRLYSGRGRTGELFF.